The clone carrying this T cell receptor beta chain came up many times. Its antigen is unidentified. Patients aged 18 to 65 had newly diagnosed hyperthyroidism lasting under 2 months. This entry comes from a study of T cells in Graves' hyperthyroidism and ophthalmopathy. Regarding the study as a whole: Ophthalmopathy was identified by the model a median about 6.8 months ahead of onset.

Authors of the study amplified TCR beta CDR3 regions from RNA transcripts. Primed by the HTBI set, a first-round RT-PCR was run on the TCR CDR3. Using its own MiXCR run on the multiplex PCR reads, TCRdb lists one record per CDR3 protein. The repertoire holds some 760,000 distinct CDR3 sequences, with 12% to 15% as singletons. Trimming shortened V by 5 bases and J by 8 bases, and 16 bases separated the two germline ends. This CDR3 is built from 14 residues. Germline V gene lookup returns CDR1 SGHRS and CDR2 YFSETQ. This receptor was taken from a woman under 30 with Graves' hyperthyroidism. Sample: blood. This chain links TRBV5-1 with TRBJ1-4; D is unresolved. The CDR3 protein is CASRPEYGLEKLFF. For the CDR3, the DNA is TGCGCCAGCAGACCCGAATATGGATTGGAAAAACTGTTTTTT.